The source of this TCR beta chain is a study of blood T cell repertoires in COVID-19. Study context: PBMCs, B-cell-depleted T cells, or T cells provided the cDNA or gDNA that made up the material.

CDR1 and CDR2 (germline): SEHNR, FQNEAQ (reference sequence). This CDR3 comprises 13 residues. V lost 5 bases, J lost 5 bases, and 12 bases lay in between. Sequencing was performed with immunoSEQ multiplex PCR; in TCRdb, only in-frame clones are kept and a portion is missing. The top ten hold more than 3% of the sample, which has 200,000 to 250,000 clones, over 75% seen once. Assignments of participants to cohorts depended upon their own reported clinical history. Sample: PBMCs or T cells enriched from blood (not recorded which). The TCR was taken from a young woman who had been exposed to COVID-19. The chain employs TRBV7-9 and TRBJ1-1; D is undetermined. The DNA of the CDR3 is TGTGCCAGCAGCCGCGCACAGTGGACTGAAGCTTTCTTT. This codes for CASSRAQWTEAFF.